This TCR beta chain emerged from a study of blood T cell repertoires in COVID-19. The assay was immunoSEQ multiplex PCR, and TCRdb's table has in-frame clones only and misses some. The sample has under 250,000 clones; about nine tenths are singletons. CDR1 and CDR2 (germline): SNHLY, FYNNEI. The CDR3 contains 13 residues. Trimming removed 6 bases from V and 9 bases from J; junction bases left unmatched: 5. Sequenced: peripheral blood. The clonotype was recovered from a man aged 55 to 70 who had recovered from COVID-19. V and J are TRBV2 and TRBJ2-1; TRBD2 agrees at 10 bases. The DNA of the CDR3 is TGTGCCAGCAGGAGCGGGGGGGCGGGTGAGCAGTTCTTC. Translation: CASRSGGAGEQFF.